The 3 T cell receptor beta chains presented below share a single source sample, sequenced in a study of identical twins. TCRdb ran MiXCR on the 5' RACE reads and lists one entry per CDR3 protein. The table has nearly 650,000 distinct CDR3 sequences, just over 7% seen once. These data were also reused for a study on yellow fever vaccine responses in identical twins.

The sample taken for sequencing was PBMCs. These receptors all stem from a woman aged 18-29 years in good health.

This clonotype was seen many times. The chain combines TRBV20-1 with TRBJ1-3; TRBD1 is a possible D gene (5 bases). CDR1 and CDR2 (germline): DFQATT, SNEGSKA (reference sequence). Trimming left V 2 bases short and J 1 base short, with 15 bases between. The CDR3 is made up of 16 amino acids. For the CDR3, the DNA is TGCAGTGCTAGAAGGGTCCAGGGACTATCTGGAAACACCATATATTTT. This encodes CSARRVQGLSGNTIYF.

The rearrangement links TRBV11-2 to TRBJ2-2, with a weak D call TRBD2 (5 bases). Germline lookup yields CDR1 SGHAT and CDR2 FQNNGV. The V and J ends lost 8 bases and 6 bases respectively, with 13 bases between them. This CDR3 spans 13 amino acids. The CDR3 nucleotides read TGTGCCAGCGGATTACTAGTTGCCGGGGAGCTGTTTTTT. It is translated as CASGLLVAGELFF.

The gene calls are TRBV7-7 and TRBJ2-7; D gene uncertain. CDR3 length: 16 amino acids. V lost 4 bases, J lost 2 bases, and 18 bases lay in between. The germline CDR1 and CDR2 sequences are SSHAT and FNYEAQ (reference sequence). The CDR3 DNA reads TGTGCCAGCAGCTCGCCAGAGAAGTGGCATCCCTACGAGCAGTACGTC. Amino acid sequence: CASSSPEKWHPYEQYV.